This TCR beta chain was captured in a study of identical twins. Whole-study results and caveats: Twin-shared out-of-frame alpha sequences showed excess low generation probability.

TCRdb redid the calling of the 5' RACE reads with MiXCR, one entry per CDR3 protein. The sample includes 1.5 million to 2 million distinct CDR3 sequences, roughly a third of them seen just once. To note about this clonotype: As yet, its antigen is unknown.

The junction had 14 bases not matched to a gene; V was cut back by 6 bases and J by 0 bases. The CDR3 is made up of 18 amino acids. Germline CDR1 is MGHRA and CDR2 is YSYEKL. The chain employs TRBV4-1 and TRBJ2-3; 8 bases agree with TRBD2. This receptor was obtained from a newborn girl in good health. What was sequenced was cord blood. CDR3 DNA sequence: TGCGCCAGCAGGCGCGGCAATTTGGGACTAGGGAGCACAGATACGCAGTATTTT. This codes for CASRRGNLGLGSTDTQYF.